The next 16 T cell receptor beta chains were all read from a single sample in a study of T cell responses to AZD1222 COVID-19 vaccine. The method was immunoSEQ multiplex PCR; TCRdb's version includes in-frame clones alone and lacks a portion of them. This table holds fewer than 85,000 clones, roughly 91% found once. Sequencing used peripheral blood, obtained 28 days after the second dose of the MenACWY control vaccine. These receptors were collected from an adult who received the MenACWY meningococcal vaccine as a control.

The chain carries TRBV1 and TRBJ1-3. TRBV1 constitutes a pseudogene. The CDR3 length is 17 residues. The chain's CDR3 is CTSSQVCAGTKRNTIYF. In nucleotides, the CDR3 is TGCACCAGCAGCCAAGTATGTGCAGGGACTAAGCGAAACACCATATATTTT.

This chain joins TRBV29-1 and TRBJ2-3, with 10 bases matching TRBD2. Germline CDR1 and CDR2: SQVTM and ANQGSEA. Germline trimming cut 3 bases from V and 5 bases from J; bases unmatched to any gene: 8. The CDR3 contains 15 residues. The CDR3 reads CSVDNLAGAGDTQYF. The DNA for the CDR3 is TGCAGCGTTGATAACCTAGCGGGAGCGGGAGATACGCAGTATTTT.

The chain has TRBV7-8 and TRBJ2-5, with TRBD2 as a possible D gene (6 bases). This CDR3 is built from 14 residues. Germline V gene sequence: CDR1 SGHVS, CDR2 FQNEAQ. The ends were cut back, 5 bases at V and 1 base at J, with 11 bases in the middle. Here the CDR3 reads CASSRTGLQETQYF. The CDR3 nucleotides read TGTGCCAGCAGCAGGACGGGACTCCAAGAGACCCAGTACTTC.

DNA of the CDR3: TGTGCCAGCAGCTTAGGTGAAGACACTGAAGCTTTCTTT. Translating gives CASSLGEDTEAFF. This chain links TRBV11-2 with TRBJ1-1; D remains ambiguous. Germline CDR1 reads SGHAT; CDR2 reads FQNNGV. The CDR3 has 13 residues. Trimming removed 1 base at V and 3 bases at J, with 6 bases between.

The V and J genes are TRBV10-1 and TRBJ1-5; D is perhaps TRBD1 (5 bases). Germline values: CDR1 WNHNN, CDR2 SYGVQD (reference sequence). The CDR3 totals 14 residues. The germline V and J ends were trimmed by 7 bases and 11 bases, with 21 bases remaining between them. The CDR3 bases are TGCGCCAGCACCGGAGGACACCCTCGAGAGACCCAGCATTTT. Its translation is CASTGGHPRETQHF.

The chain joins TRBV4-1 to TRBJ2-7, with D perhaps TRBD1 (6 bases). Germline assignment: CDR1 MGHRA and CDR2 YSYEKL. Trimming removed 5 bases at V and 1 base at J, with 18 bases between. CDR3 length: 16 residues. This chain's CDR3 is CASSEIPDSLSYEQYF. The CDR3, as DNA: TGCGCCAGCAGCGAAATCCCGGACAGTCTTTCCTACGAGCAGTACTTC.

V gene TRBV7-2 combines with J gene TRBJ1-2, with D possibly matching TRBD1 (6 bases). The CDR3 sequence is 17 residues long. V lost 4 bases to trimming and J lost 3 bases, with 21 bases between them. From germline, CDR1 is SGHTA and CDR2 FQGNSA. The CDR3 nucleotides read TGTGCCAGCAGCTCCAACCGAGGGGGGGCGAGCGACTATGGCTACACCTTC. Encoded protein: CASSSNRGGASDYGYTF.

The chain carries TRBV3-1 (or the pseudogene TRBV3-2) and TRBJ1-1; 7 bases fit TRBD1. The CDR3 is made up of 14 amino acids. The germline V gene has CDR1 LGHDT and CDR2 YNNKEL (reference sequence). The junction had 3 bases not matched to a gene; V was cut back by 3 bases and J by 2 bases. The CDR3 DNA follows: TGTGCCAGCAGCCACGACAGGGTTAACACTGAAGCTTTCTTT. Translation gives CASSHDRVNTEAFF.

This chain connects TRBV2 to TRBJ2-2, with D possibly matching TRBD1 (6 bases). Germline CDR1 reads SNHLY; CDR2 reads FYNNEI. Trimming removed 6 bases at V and 6 bases at J, with 11 bases between. The CDR3 totals 13 residues. Here the CDR3 reads CASRLTGPGELFF. As DNA, the CDR3 is TGTGCCAGCAGGCTCACAGGGCCCGGGGAGCTGTTTTTT.

The V and J genes are TRBV14 and TRBJ1-5; no reliable D call. The CDR3 has 12 residues. Germline CDR1 SGHDN, CDR2 FVKESK. Trimming left V 0 bases short and J 7 bases short, with 4 bases between. CDR3 in amino acids: CASSQEGQPQHF. Written as DNA, the CDR3 is TGTGCCAGCAGCCAAGAGGGCCAGCCCCAGCATTTT.

The V call is TRBV4-1, the J call TRBJ2-7; 12 nucleotides align to TRBD1. Germline V gives CDR1 MGHRA, CDR2 YSYEKL. This CDR3 is built from 14 residues. Germline trimming cut 4 bases from V and 6 bases from J; bases unmatched to any gene: 4. The CDR3 reads CASSPRDRGLEQYF. Written as DNA, the CDR3 is TGCGCCAGCAGCCCCCGGGACAGGGGGCTCGAGCAGTACTTC.

V usage is TRBV6-4 and J usage is TRBJ1-6; no clear D. Trimming took off 3 bases at V and 10 bases at J, with 13 bases between the two ends. The CDR3 is 14 residues long. Germline V gene sequence: CDR1 MRHNA, CDR2 SNTAGT. This CDR3 reads CASSEREKESPLHF. CDR3 in DNA: TGTGCCAGCAGTGAGAGGGAAAAGGAATCACCCCTCCACTTT.

Here the CDR3 DNA reads TGCGCCAGCAGCCAAGTAGGACAGGGGATCGAAACCCAGTACTTC. Translated: CASSQVGQGIETQYF. The chain recombines TRBV4-1 with TRBJ2-5, with 9 bases identical to TRBD1. Unmatched junction bases numbered 8, after V lost 1 base and J lost 8 bases. This CDR3 contains 15 residues. Germline lookup yields CDR1 MGHRA and CDR2 YSYEKL.

The genes are TRBV28 and TRBJ2-5, with TRBD2 identical over 7 bases. The CDR3 is 13 amino acids. The ends lost 6 bases at V and 5 bases at J; junction bases unmatched: 6. Germline V CDR1 and CDR2: MDHEN, SYDVKM. The CDR3: CASSPLALETQYF. The CDR3 bases are TGTGCCAGCAGCCCACTAGCGTTGGAGACCCAGTACTTC.

A few counts support this clone. The rearrangement links TRBV11-2 to TRBJ1-2; D gene unclear. CDR1 and CDR2 (germline): SGHAT, FQNNGV. Between the trimmed V and J ends, which lost 4 bases and 3 bases, there was a span of 9 bases. The CDR3 has 13 amino acids. CDR3 sequence: CASSSLTDYGYTF. The CDR3 DNA is TGTGCCAGCAGCTCGTTGACGGACTATGGCTACACCTTC.

This chain uses TRBV7-9 with TRBJ2-7; TRBD2 aligns across 8 bases. The CDR3 is 15 residues long. Unmatched junction bases numbered 4, after V lost 1 base and J lost 2 bases. CDR1 and CDR2 (germline): SEHNR, FQNEAQ (reference sequence). Here the CDR3 reads CASSLVGGAAYEQYF. The CDR3 DNA follows: TGTGCCAGCAGCTTAGTCGGGGGGGCGGCCTACGAGCAGTACTTC.